Following are 23 T cell receptor beta chains from one sample sequenced in a study of long-term antiretroviral therapy in people with HIV. Survey-level resolution applied to immunoSEQ assay v3.0. Here immunoSEQ multiplex PCR was the method, and the copy in TCRdb shows in-frame clones only, minus some. The sample includes around 27,000 clones, 80% to 90% seen only once; the top ten take less than 6.5%. The sequences come from unsorted PBMCs, collected more than 4.3 years after starting antiretroviral therapy. The receptors originated from a man aged 30 to 39 with HIV.

This chain connects TRBV11-2 to TRBJ2-5, with 7 bases matching TRBD2. V lost 1 base, J lost 8 bases, and 4 bases stayed unmatched. The germline CDR1 and CDR2 sequences are SGHAT and FQNNGV. This CDR3 comprises 13 residues. CDR3 residues: CASSLGAGETQYF. CDR3 DNA sequence: TGTGCCAGCAGCTTAGGGGCGGGAGAAACCCAGTACTTC.

The V call is TRBV14, the J call TRBJ2-3, with D maybe TRBD2 (6 bases). Per the germline V gene, CDR1 is SGHDN and CDR2 is FVKESK. V shed 5 bases and J shed 5 bases, with 23 bases lying between them. The CDR3 totals 17 residues. The CDR3 here is CASSTLQGGRGEDTQYF. The CDR3 DNA sequence: TGTGCCAGCAGCACACTCCAAGGTGGGCGGGGAGAAGATACGCAGTATTTT.

The chain couples TRBV19 to TRBJ2-6; TRBD2 might be the D (5 bases). Per germline, CDR1 LNHDA and CDR2 SQIVND (reference sequence). The CDR3 has 13 amino acids. The V end was cut by 11 bases, the J end by 3 bases, with 11 bases between. CDR3 in amino acids: CAAWSGGANVLTF. DNA of the CDR3: TGTGCCGCCTGGAGCGGTGGGGCCAACGTCCTGACTTTC.

J is TRBJ2-1 and V is TRBV21-1; the DNA was not used to check the table's D call, TRBD2. TRBV21-1 is a documented pseudogene. The CDR3 is made up of 12 amino acids. The DNA of the CDR3 is TGTGCCAGCAGCAAACCGCGGAATGAGCAGTTCTTC. Amino acid sequence: CASSKPRNEQFF.

The CDR3: CTSSHPGTTLAKNIQYF. CDR3 coding DNA: TGCACCAGCAGCCATCCAGGGACCACCCTAGCCAAAAACATTCAGTACTTC. The chain has TRBV1 and TRBJ2-4. TRBV1 is a recognized pseudogene. The CDR3 spans 17 residues.

The chain uses TRBV21-1 and TRBJ1-5. TRBV21-1 is designated a pseudogene. The CDR3 contains 14 residues. CDR3 in DNA: TGTGCCAGCAGCAAAGGGGCGGGGGGTCAGCCCCAGCATTTT. Amino acid sequence: CASSKGAGGQPQHF.

J is TRBJ2-3 and V is TRBV18, with 7 bases aligning to TRBD1. Germline CDR1 is KGHSH and CDR2 is LQKENI. The trim removed 3 bases at V and 2 bases at J, leaving 5 bases unmatched. This CDR3 comprises 15 residues. In nucleotides, the CDR3 is TGTGCCAGCTCACCTCAGACAGGGTACACAGATACGCAGTATTTT. It is translated as CASSPQTGYTDTQYF.

This chain uses TRBV7-2 with TRBJ2-7, with D uncertain. Germline loops: CDR1 SGHTA, CDR2 FQGNSA. V was pared by 2 bases and J by 3 bases, with 14 bases between. The CDR3 length is 15 residues. The CDR3 loop reads CASSLSHGSLYEQYF. CDR3 DNA: TGTGCCAGCAGCTTATCGCATGGTAGTCTCTACGAGCAGTACTTC. Full variable domain (remainder filled in from reference TRBV7-2 and TRBJ2-7): GAGVSQSPSNKVTEKGKDVELRCDPISGHTALYWYRQSLGQGLEFLIYFQGNSAPDKSGLPSDRFSAERTGGSVSTLTIQRTQQEDSAVYLCASSLSHGSLYEQYFGPGTRLTVT.

Only one count was recorded for this clone. V gene TRBV4-1 combines with J gene TRBJ1-2, with 10 bases aligning to TRBD1. The CDR3 runs 16 residues. The junction had 8 bases not matched to a gene; V was cut back by 2 bases and J by 5 bases. Germline CDR1 is MGHRA and CDR2 is YSYEKL. The CDR3 sequence is CASSQIGTGEDYGYTF. The CDR3 DNA is TGCGCCAGCAGCCAAATCGGGACAGGGGAAGATTATGGCTACACCTTC.

The chain joins TRBV18 to TRBJ2-1, with D unresolved. This CDR3 region has 11 residues. Trimming cost V 0 bases and J 9 bases, with 3 bases left between them. Germline CDR1 reads KGHSH; CDR2 reads LQKENI. The CDR3 DNA reads TGTGCCAGCTCACCACCGGGTGAGCAGTTCTTC. Translated: CASSPPGEQFF.

The V and J genes are TRBV5-1 and TRBJ2-1; no clear D gene. There are 13 residues in the CDR3. With 0 bases removed from V and 4 bases from J, the gap between germline ends came to 5 bases. The germline gives CDR1 SGHRS, CDR2 YFSETQ. The DNA of the CDR3 is TGCGCCAGCAGCTTGGCACGGTACAATGAGCAGTTCTTC. This codes for CASSLARYNEQFF. Looking up the rest from reference TRBV5-1 and TRBJ2-1 gives the full variable domain: KAGVTQTPRYLIKTRGQQVTLSCSPISGHRSVSWYQQTPGQGLQFLFEYFSETQRNKGNFPGRFSGRQFSNSRSEMNVSTLELGDSALYLCASSLARYNEQFFGPGTRLTVL.

The chain employs TRBV6-1 and TRBJ2-2; D unclear. From germline, CDR1 is MNHNS and CDR2 SASEGT. Trimming removed 7 bases at V and 5 bases at J, with 8 bases between. This CDR3 is 12 amino acids long. In DNA, the CDR3 is TGTGCCAGCATTCGGCGTACCGGGGAGCTGTTTTTT. It yields the protein CASIRRTGELFF.

This chain uses TRBV11-2 with TRBJ2-1; the match to TRBD2 covers 14 bases. The trim removed 6 bases at V and 7 bases at J, leaving 8 bases unmatched. Germline lookup yields CDR1 SGHAT and CDR2 FQNNGV. This CDR3 region has 16 residues. The CDR3 region has the DNA TGTGCCAGCAGTAATACCTGGACTAGCGGGAGGAATGAGCAGTTCTTC. This encodes CASSNTWTSGRNEQFF.

V is TRBV11-3 and J is TRBJ2-5; 9 nucleotides line up with TRBD2. Losses at the gene ends were 1 base for V and 2 bases for J; bases not matched to a gene: 2. Germline V gives CDR1 SGHNT, CDR2 YENEEA. CDR3 size: 15 residues. The CDR3: CASSLVAGGQETQYF. The CDR3, as DNA: TGTGCCAGCAGCTTAGTTGCGGGGGGGCAAGAGACCCAGTACTTC.

The table lists this clone with a few counts. The rearrangement uses TRBV7-9 and TRBJ2-1; perhaps TRBD1 as D (5 bases). This CDR3 is 12 amino acids long. V was shortened by 4 bases and J by 5 bases, with 6 bases between the two germline ends. Germline values: CDR1 SEHNR, CDR2 FQNEAQ (reference sequence). The CDR3 is CASSWGNNEQFF. CDR3 bases: TGTGCCAGCAGCTGGGGCAACAATGAGCAGTTCTTC.

The gene calls are TRBV6-5 and TRBJ2-7, with TRBD2 matching over 9 bases. There are 15 residues in the CDR3. CDR1 is MNHEY and CDR2 is SVGAGI in the germline V gene. With 7 bases clipped from V and 3 bases from J, the junction kept 10 bases outside the gene matches. CDR3 bases: TGTGCCAGCACCCCGGTAGCGGGAGAGATCTACGAGCAGTACTTC. Protein sequence: CASTPVAGEIYEQYF.

The chain uses TRBV7-9 and TRBJ1-2; D is unclear. The CDR3 runs 13 residues. V was trimmed by 5 bases and J by 3 bases, leaving 10 bases between them. Germline CDR1 is SEHNR and CDR2 is FQNEAQ (reference sequence). CDR3 nucleotides: TGTGCCAGCAGCCCTGCAGAATACTATGGCTACACCTTC. Its translation: CASSPAEYYGYTF.

The chain joins TRBV6-5 to TRBJ2-5, with D unresolved. Trimming left V 5 bases short and J 5 bases short, with 6 bases between. CDR3 size: 11 residues. Germline V gene data show CDR1 as MNHEY and CDR2 as SVGAGI. The CDR3 sequence: CASSPGETQYF. The CDR3 DNA is TGTGCCAGCAGTCCCGGGGAGACCCAGTACTTC.

The rearrangement uses TRBV15 and TRBJ1-5; D remains ambiguous. Germline V gene sequence: CDR1 LNHNV, CDR2 YYDKDF (reference sequence). The CDR3 consists of 13 residues. Between the trimmed V and J ends, which lost 1 base and 14 bases, there was a span of 15 bases. CDR3 sequence reads: CATSRGSTASEHF. The DNA of the CDR3 is TGTGCCACCAGCAGAGGGTCGACCGCCTCGGAGCATTTT.

V usage is TRBV4-1 and J usage is TRBJ2-2; 8 nucleotides align to TRBD2. CDR1 and CDR2 (germline): MGHRA, YSYEKL. The CDR3 is 19 residues long. Trimming cost V 3 bases and J 8 bases; bases outside gene matches: 20. Here the CDR3 reads CASSQMPAGAGAPGGELFF. The CDR3 nucleotides read TGCGCCAGCAGCCAGATGCCGGCGGGAGCGGGGGCCCCTGGGGGGGAGCTGTTTTTT.

The chain recombines TRBV7-9 with TRBJ2-2; no clear D gene. The CDR3 loop spans 15 amino acids. The germline V gene encodes CDR1 SEHNR and CDR2 FQNEAQ (reference sequence). V lost 6 bases and J 1 base, leaving 12 bases between the germline ends. The CDR3 bases are TGTGCCAGCAGTACCCCGGGTATGAACACCGGGGAGCTGTTTTTT. Its protein is CASSTPGMNTGELFF.

This clone was picked up a small number of times. The rearrangement uses TRBV9 and TRBJ2-1; 10 nucleotides align to TRBD2. V trimming: 0 bases; J trimming: 4 bases; junction bases outside the gene matches: 4. This CDR3 contains 16 residues. Germline-derived CDR1 and CDR2 are SGDLS and YYNGEE. The CDR3 DNA reads TGTGCCAGCAGCGTAGGTAGCGGGGGGTTATACAATGAGCAGTTCTTC. The encoded protein is CASSVGSGGLYNEQFF.

J is TRBJ1-4 and V is TRBV18; no clear D. The V end lost 1 base, the J end lost 0 bases, and 9 bases lay between the germline ends. This CDR3 region has 16 residues. From germline, CDR1 is KGHSH and CDR2 LQKENI. CDR3 amino acids: CASSPLAGSTNEKLFF. CDR3 bases: TGTGCCAGCTCACCACTCGCAGGTTCAACTAATGAAAAACTGTTTTTT. Complete variable domain (other parts from reference TRBV18 and TRBJ1-4): NAGVMQNPRHLVRRRGQEARLRCSPMKGHSHVYWYRQLPEEGLKFMVYLQKENIIDESGMPKERFSAEFPKEGPSILRIQQVVRGDSAAYFCASSPLAGSTNEKLFFGSGTQLSVL.